The source of this TCR beta chain is a study of memory CD4+ T cells and cytomegalovirus serostatus. To note about this clone: Its antigen is not known.

How the authors handled the data: After removing out-of-frame reads, over 2 million distinct TCRbeta sequences remained. Libraries were prepared by immunoSEQ multiplex PCR; TCRdb keeps only in-frame clonotypes and omits some of them. That table supplies the V and J calls and clone size; D and trimming were determined from the DNA. The sample has 25,000 to 30,000 clones; 75% to 80% are singletons. Single viable CD3+CD4+CD8-CD45RO+ cells were sorted as the memory CD4+ T cells. General study points: Median bootstrapped AUC for CMV status was around 0.95 originally, around 0.91 US-trained. The CMV-associated TCR signature appears largely within the CD4+ memory repertoire. Of more than 150 reported CMV TCRbeta sequences, roughly 67 were found in memory CD4+ repertoires.

V was trimmed by 2 bases and J by 2 bases, leaving 9 bases between them. The CDR3 consists of 14 residues. Germline CDR1 reads SEHNR; CDR2 reads FQNEAQ (reference sequence). The chain combines TRBV7-9 with TRBJ1-2; D unclear. The source is an adult in good health and CMV-seronegative. Sequenced material: memory CD4+ T cells from blood. The CDR3: CASSLQTPNYGYTF. Here the CDR3 DNA reads TGTGCCAGCAGCTTACAGACCCCCAACTATGGCTACACCTTC.